This T cell receptor beta chain emerged from a study of T-cell memory formation after mild COVID-19. The CDR3 is made up of 13 amino acids. From germline, CDR1 is MGHRA and CDR2 YSYEKL. V was pared by 3 bases and J by 7 bases, with 9 bases between. TCRdb independently ran MiXCR on the 5' RACE reads; one entry per CDR3 protein. Among more than 450,000 distinct CDR3 sequences listed, about a sixth were seen once. The study's findings and limits: Cross-reactive memory seemingly joined, as some responding clones were found in pre-infection memory.

Only a few counts were recorded for this clonotype. Its matching antigen is unknown. This rearrangement joins TRBV4-1 to TRBJ2-2, with D uncertain. This TCR derives from an adult woman who had mild COVID-19 (a few samples of this study predate the infection). Cell type and time point are not known. Sequenced material: PBMCs or a T cell subset sorted from them (not recorded which). CDR3 amino acids: CASSHFLLGELFF. CDR3 DNA sequence: TGCGCCAGCAGCCATTTTCTCCTCGGGGAGCTGTTTTTT.